The rows below give T cell receptor beta chains drawn from one sample of a study of blood T cell repertoires in COVID-19. The data were produced by immunoSEQ multiplex PCR, yet TCRdb's version contains in-frame clones alone and is incomplete. The table records about 400,000 clones, 80% to 90% of them present only once. The material sequenced was peripheral blood. Source of these receptors: a woman aged 55-70 years with COVID-19, enrolled during active disease. Each CDR3 is given with its conserved first and last residue. Each record gives: D gene, V gene, clone size, J gene, CDR3 protein, CDR3 DNA. D genes are given only for firm matches. Size values are once, few and many counts, or a class for expanded clones, and some rows have none.

D: .; V: TRBV3-1/TRBV3-2; size: .; J: TRBJ2-1; CDR3: CASSQDSASYNEQFF; DNA: TGTGCCAGCAGCCAAGATTCTGCTAGTTACAATGAGCAGTTCTTC
D: .; V: TRBV28; size: .; J: TRBJ1-4; CDR3: CASGNLWEKLFF; DNA: TGTGCCAGCGGCAACCTCTGGGAAAAACTGTTTTTT
D: .; V: TRBV6-5; size: .; J: TRBJ1-5; CDR3: CASSYSGGSNQPQHF; DNA: TGTGCCAGCAGTTACTCGGGAGGGTCAAATCAGCCCCAGCATTTT
D: .; V: TRBV30; size: once; J: TRBJ1-3; CDR3: CACSGGYTIYF; DNA: TGTGCCTGCTCGGGGGGATACACCATATATTTT
D: TRBD1; V: TRBV14; size: .; J: TRBJ1-2; CDR3: CASSQEQGAESYGYTF; DNA: TGTGCCAGCAGCCAAGAACAGGGGGCCGAAAGCTATGGCTACACCTTC
D: TRBD2; V: TRBV9; size: .; J: TRBJ2-7; CDR3: CASSGGTSGGLGTYEQYF; DNA: TGTGCCAGCAGCGGCGGGACTAGCGGGGGCCTGGGAACCTACGAGCAGTACTTC
D: TRBD1; V: TRBV30; size: .; J: TRBJ1-1; CDR3: CAWSVTGSTEAFF; DNA: TGTGCCTGGAGTGTGACAGGGAGCACTGAAGCTTTCTTT
D: TRBD2; V: TRBV18; size: .; J: TRBJ2-5; CDR3: CASSPGLAGPQETQYF; DNA: TGTGCCAGCTCACCAGGACTAGCGGGGCCCCAAGAGACCCAGTACTTC
D: .; V: TRBV5-1; size: .; J: TRBJ1-1; CDR3: CASSLISPGEAFF; DNA: TGCGCCAGCAGCTTAATTTCGCCCGGTGAAGCTTTCTTT
D: .; V: TRBV29-1; size: once; J: TRBJ2-7; CDR3: CSVAERSYEQYF; DNA: TGCAGCGTTGCCGAGAGGTCCTACGAGCAGTACTTC
D: .; V: TRBV6-6; size: .; J: TRBJ1-1; CDR3: CASSYSSSTEAFF; DNA: TGTGCCAGCAGTTACTCGAGTTCCACTGAAGCTTTCTTT
D: .; V: TRBV16; size: .; J: TRBJ1-1; CDR3: CASSSAAEAFF; DNA: TGTGCCAGCAGCTCCGCAGCTGAAGCTTTCTTT
D: TRBD1; V: TRBV2; size: .; J: TRBJ1-5; CDR3: CASNPQGAGQPQHF; DNA: TGTGCCAGCAACCCACAGGGGGCAGGTCAGCCCCAGCATTTT
D: TRBD1; V: TRBV2; size: .; J: TRBJ2-1; CDR3: CASRGTGGSYNEQFF; DNA: TGTGCCAGCAGGGGGACAGGGGGCTCGTATAATGAGCAGTTCTTC
D: .; V: TRBV23-1; size: few; J: TRBJ1-2; CDR3: CASSQFGVGGLPNYGYTF; DNA: TGCGCCAGCAGTCAATTCGGTGTCGGGGGGCTCCCGAACTATGGCTACACCTTC
D: .; V: TRBV7-8; size: .; J: TRBJ2-5; CDR3: CASSLDSGVQETQYF; DNA: TGTGCCAGCAGCTTAGACTCCGGGGTCCAAGAGACCCAGTACTTC
D: TRBD1; V: TRBV19; size: few; J: TRBJ1-1; CDR3: CASSRGTERLNTEAFF; DNA: TGTGCCAGTAGTAGGGGGACAGAGCGCTTGAACACTGAAGCTTTCTTT
D: TRBD2; V: TRBV11-2; size: .; J: TRBJ2-1; CDR3: CASSSAGGLYNEQFF; DNA: TGTGCCAGCAGCTCAGCGGGGGGCCTATACAATGAGCAGTTCTTC
D: .; V: TRBV28; size: .; J: TRBJ1-5; CDR3: CASSLIQGNQPQHF; DNA: TGTGCCAGCAGTCTAATTCAGGGAAATCAGCCCCAGCATTTT
D: TRBD1; V: TRBV6-2/TRBV6-3; size: .; J: TRBJ1-1; CDR3: CASSYSAGQGNTEAFF; DNA: TGTGCCAGCAGTTACTCGGCGGGACAGGGGAACACTGAAGCTTTCTTT
D: .; V: TRBV12-3/TRBV12-4; size: .; J: TRBJ1-5; CDR3: CASKLRSDQPQHF; DNA: TGTGCCAGCAAGTTACGTTCGGATCAGCCCCAGCATTTT
D: .; V: TRBV12-3/TRBV12-4; size: few; J: TRBJ1-5; CDR3: CASRSQMNQPQHF; DNA: TGTGCCAGCAGATCCCAGATGAATCAGCCCCAGCATTTT
D: .; V: TRBV10-2; size: .; J: TRBJ1-2; CDR3: CASSEYSDGFGYTF; DNA: TGCGCCAGCAGTGAGTACTCCGACGGGTTTGGCTACACCTTC
D: TRBD2; V: TRBV12-5; size: once; J: TRBJ2-1; CDR3: CASGLGLAGANEQFF; DNA: TGTGCTAGTGGTTTAGGACTAGCGGGAGCTAATGAGCAGTTCTTC
D: TRBD2; V: TRBV30; size: .; J: TRBJ2-5; CDR3: CAWERDYRETQYF; DNA: TGTGCCTGGGAAAGGGACTATCGAGAGACCCAGTACTTC
D: .; V: TRBV5-4; size: once; J: TRBJ1-2; CDR3: CASSITGLNYGYTF; DNA: TGTGCCAGCAGCATTACAGGGCTTAACTATGGCTACACCTTC
D: .; V: TRBV4-3; size: .; J: TRBJ1-2; CDR3: CASSLEERGYGYTF; DNA: TGCGCCAGCAGCCTAGAAGAGAGGGGGTACGGCTACACCTTC
D: .; V: TRBV21-1; size: .; J: TRBJ2-6; CDR3: CASSVPGTGGRKGANVLTF; DNA: TGTGCCAGCAGCGTTCCCGGGACAGGGGGCAGGAAAGGGGCCAACGTCCTGACTTTC
D: .; V: TRBV2; size: .; J: TRBJ1-5; CDR3: CASRRTEGNQPQHF; DNA: TGTGCCAGCAGAAGGACTGAAGGCAATCAGCCCCAGCATTTT
D: TRBD1; V: TRBV7-9; size: .; J: TRBJ2-1; CDR3: CASSSYFGTGGRNEQFF; DNA: TGTGCCAGCAGCTCATACTTCGGGACAGGGGGCCGAAATGAGCAGTTCTTC
D: TRBD1; V: TRBV18; size: .; J: TRBJ1-2; CDR3: CASSPTGGVGYTF; DNA: TGTGCCAGCTCACCTACAGGGGGCGTGGGCTACACCTTC
D: .; V: TRBV9; size: .; J: TRBJ1-1; CDR3: CASSFDREDRAFF; DNA: TGTGCCAGCAGCTTCGATCGGGAAGATCGAGCTTTCTTT
D: TRBD1; V: TRBV18; size: .; J: TRBJ2-1; CDR3: CASSPGTGASYNEQFF; DNA: TGTGCCAGCTCACCTGGGACAGGGGCCTCCTACAATGAGCAGTTCTTC
D: .; V: TRBV4-3; size: .; J: TRBJ2-3; CDR3: CASSQGGRTDTQYF; DNA: TGCGCCAGCAGCCAAGGGGGGCGGACAGATACGCAGTATTTT
D: TRBD1; V: TRBV29-1; size: .; J: TRBJ1-2; CDR3: CSVGPGGFGYTF; DNA: TGCAGCGTTGGTCCAGGGGGCTTTGGCTACACCTTC
D: .; V: TRBV6-2/TRBV6-3; size: .; J: TRBJ2-1; CDR3: CASNPGGGYNEQFF; DNA: TGTGCCAGCAACCCCGGTGGGGGGTACAATGAGCAGTTCTTC
D: .; V: TRBV18; size: .; J: TRBJ2-2; CDR3: CASSPVFGAGELFF; DNA: .
D: TRBD1; V: TRBV7-2; size: .; J: TRBJ2-1; CDR3: CASSQGARGNEQFF; DNA: TGTGCCAGCAGCCAGGGGGCCAGGGGGAATGAGCAGTTCTTC
D: .; V: TRBV6-5; size: once; J: TRBJ2-1; CDR3: CASSYSAESYNEQFF; DNA: TGTGCCAGCAGTTATAGTGCCGAATCCTACAATGAGCAGTTCTTC
D: .; V: TRBV12-3/TRBV12-4; size: once; J: TRBJ1-2; CDR3: CASSTWGQGSLPF; DNA: .
D: TRBD1; V: TRBV12-5; size: .; J: TRBJ1-6; CDR3: CASGLIYLTGQGFSSPLHF; DNA: TGTGCTAGTGGTTTGATATACCTTACGGGACAGGGCTTTTCTTCACCCCTCCACTTT
D: .; V: TRBV5-6; size: once; J: TRBJ2-3; CDR3: CASSYLTAGTQYF; DNA: TGTGCCAGCAGCTACCTGACCGCGGGTACGCAGTATTTT
D: TRBD2; V: TRBV19; size: once; J: TRBJ2-3; CDR3: CASSSTSGGISTQYF; DNA: TGTGCCAGTAGTAGTACTAGCGGGGGTATTTCTACGCAGTATTTT
D: TRBD2; V: TRBV5-1; size: .; J: TRBJ2-7; CDR3: CASSFYASGGSEQYF; DNA: TGCGCCAGCAGCTTTTATGCTAGCGGGGGCTCCGAGCAGTACTTC
D: .; V: TRBV3-1/TRBV3-2; size: few; J: TRBJ1-5; CDR3: CASSEGTVNNQPQHF; DNA: TGTGCCAGCAGCGAGGGTACAGTAAATAATCAGCCCCAGCATTTT
D: TRBD1; V: TRBV9; size: .; J: TRBJ2-5; CDR3: CASSATGVGETQYF; DNA: TGTGCCAGCAGCGCTACAGGGGTGGGGGAGACCCAGTACTTC
D: TRBD1; V: TRBV19; size: .; J: TRBJ1-5; CDR3: CASSMRKGALDNQPQHF; DNA: TGTGCCAGTAGTATGAGAAAGGGGGCATTAGACAATCAGCCCCAGCATTTT
D: .; V: TRBV9; size: .; J: TRBJ2-1; CDR3: CASSATGTPLEQFF; DNA: TGTGCCAGCAGCGCCACCGGGACTCCTCTTGAGCAGTTCTTC
D: .; V: TRBV2; size: .; J: TRBJ1-4; CDR3: CASSELTWTNEKLFF; DNA: TGTGCCAGCAGTGAACTGACTTGGACTAATGAAAAACTGTTTTTT
D: TRBD1; V: TRBV6-4; size: .; J: TRBJ1-2; CDR3: CASSAAGTGGDYGYTF; DNA: TGTGCCAGCAGTGCGGCCGGGACAGGGGGGGACTATGGCTACACCTTC
D: TRBD1; V: TRBV28; size: many; J: TRBJ2-5; CDR3: CASSRGQGRETQYF; DNA: TGTGCCAGCAGTAGAGGACAGGGCAGAGAGACCCAGTACTTC
D: TRBD1; V: TRBV2; size: .; J: TRBJ2-7; CDR3: CASRGDRIGAYEQYF; DNA: TGTGCCAGCCGAGGGGACAGAATTGGGGCCTACGAGCAGTACTTC
D: TRBD1; V: TRBV6-2/TRBV6-3; size: .; J: TRBJ1-1; CDR3: CASSYSPGGGTEAFF; DNA: TGTGCCAGCAGTTACTCACCAGGGGGAGGCACTGAAGCTTTCTTT
D: TRBD2; V: TRBV13; size: .; J: TRBJ2-1; CDR3: CASSDLGGGSYNEQFF; DNA: TGTGCCAGCAGCGACCTTGGGGGGGGGTCCTACAATGAGCAGTTCTTC